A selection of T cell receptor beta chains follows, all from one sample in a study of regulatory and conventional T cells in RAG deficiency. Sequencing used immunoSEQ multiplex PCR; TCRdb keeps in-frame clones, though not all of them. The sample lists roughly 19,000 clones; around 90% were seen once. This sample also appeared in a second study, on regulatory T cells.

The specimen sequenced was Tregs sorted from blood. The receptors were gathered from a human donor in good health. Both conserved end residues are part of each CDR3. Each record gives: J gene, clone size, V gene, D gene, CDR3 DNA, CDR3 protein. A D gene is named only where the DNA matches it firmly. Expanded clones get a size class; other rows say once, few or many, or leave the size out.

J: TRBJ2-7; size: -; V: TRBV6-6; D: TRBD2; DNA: TGTGCCAGCAGTCCCCGGGATAGCGGGAGCTACGAGCAGTACTTC; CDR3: CASSPRDSGSYEQYF
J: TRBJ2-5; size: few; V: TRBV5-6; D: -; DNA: TGTGCCAGCAGCTTAGAGTGGCGTCAGGGGACCCAGTACTTC; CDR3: CASSLEWRQGTQYF
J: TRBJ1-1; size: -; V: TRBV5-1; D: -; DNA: TGCGCCAGCAGGTCCGGGGGGCTAGATACTGAAGCTTTCTTT; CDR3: CASRSGGLDTEAFF
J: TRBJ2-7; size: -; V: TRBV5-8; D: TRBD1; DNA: TGTGCCAGCAGCTTTCGGACAGGGGGCCTTCAGGACGAGCAGTACTTC; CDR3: CASSFRTGGLQDEQYF
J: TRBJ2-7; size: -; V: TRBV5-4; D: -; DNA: TGTGCCAGCAGACAATCTGGGAACGAGCAGTACTTC; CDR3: CASRQSGNEQYF
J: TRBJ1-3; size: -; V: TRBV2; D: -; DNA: TGTGCCAGCAGTGTACAGGTCTCTGGGGTCGGAAACACCATATATTTT; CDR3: CASSVQVSGVGNTIYF
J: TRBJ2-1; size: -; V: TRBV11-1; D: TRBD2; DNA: TGTGCCAGCAGCTTAAGTCTAGCGGGGTCCAATGAGCAGTTCTTC; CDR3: CASSLSLAGSNEQFF
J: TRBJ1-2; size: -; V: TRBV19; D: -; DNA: TGTGCCAGTAGTATCAACGGCCAGACCTATGGCTACACCTTC; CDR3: CASSINGQTYGYTF
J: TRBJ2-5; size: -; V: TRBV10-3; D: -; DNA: TGTGCCATCAGTAAGAACAAGGGGGAGACCCAGTACTTC; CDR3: CAISKNKGETQYF
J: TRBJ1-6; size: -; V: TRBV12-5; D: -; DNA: TGTGCTAGTGGTTTGGTACTCTCTTCTCTGTCGGACTCCTATAATTCACCCCTCCACTTT; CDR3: CASGLVLSSLSDSYNSPLHF
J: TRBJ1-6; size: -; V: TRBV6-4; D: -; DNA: TGTGCCAGCAGGCCCGACAGGTCGAGTTCACCCCTCCACTTT; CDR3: CASRPDRSSSPLHF
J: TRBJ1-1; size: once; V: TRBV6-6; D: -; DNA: TGTGCCAGCAGTAACCAAGGCGGCGGGGCGAACACTGAAGCTTTCTTT; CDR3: CASSNQGGGANTEAFF
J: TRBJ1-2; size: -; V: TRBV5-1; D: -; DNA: TGCGCCAGCAGCTTAGAGGGTTCCTATGGCTACACCTTC; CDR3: CASSLEGSYGYTF
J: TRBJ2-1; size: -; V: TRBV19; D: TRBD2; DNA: TGTGCCAGTATGTTTGAGGGACTAGCGGGAGGGCCATACAATGAGCAGTTCTTC; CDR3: CASMFEGLAGGPYNEQFF
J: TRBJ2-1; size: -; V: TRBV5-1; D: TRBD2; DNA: TGCGCCAGCAGCTTGGCGGGGGGACTAGAGTACAATGAGCAGTTCTTC; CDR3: CASSLAGGLEYNEQFF
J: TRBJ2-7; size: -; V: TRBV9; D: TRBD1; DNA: TGTGCCAGCAGCCGGGACAGGGAACGTGGTGAGCAGTACTTC; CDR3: CASSRDRERGEQYF
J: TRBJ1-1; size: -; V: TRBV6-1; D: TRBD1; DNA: TGTGCCAGCATTCTGACAGGGGGCGTCACTGAAGCTTTCTTT; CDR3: CASILTGGVTEAFF
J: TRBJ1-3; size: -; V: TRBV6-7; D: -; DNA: TGTGCCAGCAGGCTTTGTAAGGGACATGGAAACACCATATATTTT; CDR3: CASRLCKGHGNTIYF
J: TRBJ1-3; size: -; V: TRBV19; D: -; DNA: TGTGCCAGTAGTCGGTCAGCCTCTGGAAACACCATATATTTT; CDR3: CASSRSASGNTIYF
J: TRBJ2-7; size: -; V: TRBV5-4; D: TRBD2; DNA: TGTGCCAGCAGCTTTGGGGGATCCGGGGTGGCGGGGGGCCGGAACGAGCAGTACTTC; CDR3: CASSFGGSGVAGGRNEQYF
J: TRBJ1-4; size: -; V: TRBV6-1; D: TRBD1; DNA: TGTGCCACCGCCCGGGACAGGGATGAAAAACTGTTTTTT; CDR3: CATARDRDEKLFF
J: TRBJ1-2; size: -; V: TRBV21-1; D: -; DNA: TGTGCCAGCACCATAACTTCAATATTACAGGGCTCGGGTTGGGGCTACACCTTC; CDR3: CASTITSILQGSGWGYTF
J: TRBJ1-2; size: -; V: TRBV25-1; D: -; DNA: TGTGCCAGCAGTATTCATTCGGGGATTCAGGATGGCTACACCTTC; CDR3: CASSIHSGIQDGYTF
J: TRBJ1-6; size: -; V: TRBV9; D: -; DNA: TGTGCCAGCAGCTCCCAACGGGGACAACGACTCCACTTT; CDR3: CASSSQRGQRLHF